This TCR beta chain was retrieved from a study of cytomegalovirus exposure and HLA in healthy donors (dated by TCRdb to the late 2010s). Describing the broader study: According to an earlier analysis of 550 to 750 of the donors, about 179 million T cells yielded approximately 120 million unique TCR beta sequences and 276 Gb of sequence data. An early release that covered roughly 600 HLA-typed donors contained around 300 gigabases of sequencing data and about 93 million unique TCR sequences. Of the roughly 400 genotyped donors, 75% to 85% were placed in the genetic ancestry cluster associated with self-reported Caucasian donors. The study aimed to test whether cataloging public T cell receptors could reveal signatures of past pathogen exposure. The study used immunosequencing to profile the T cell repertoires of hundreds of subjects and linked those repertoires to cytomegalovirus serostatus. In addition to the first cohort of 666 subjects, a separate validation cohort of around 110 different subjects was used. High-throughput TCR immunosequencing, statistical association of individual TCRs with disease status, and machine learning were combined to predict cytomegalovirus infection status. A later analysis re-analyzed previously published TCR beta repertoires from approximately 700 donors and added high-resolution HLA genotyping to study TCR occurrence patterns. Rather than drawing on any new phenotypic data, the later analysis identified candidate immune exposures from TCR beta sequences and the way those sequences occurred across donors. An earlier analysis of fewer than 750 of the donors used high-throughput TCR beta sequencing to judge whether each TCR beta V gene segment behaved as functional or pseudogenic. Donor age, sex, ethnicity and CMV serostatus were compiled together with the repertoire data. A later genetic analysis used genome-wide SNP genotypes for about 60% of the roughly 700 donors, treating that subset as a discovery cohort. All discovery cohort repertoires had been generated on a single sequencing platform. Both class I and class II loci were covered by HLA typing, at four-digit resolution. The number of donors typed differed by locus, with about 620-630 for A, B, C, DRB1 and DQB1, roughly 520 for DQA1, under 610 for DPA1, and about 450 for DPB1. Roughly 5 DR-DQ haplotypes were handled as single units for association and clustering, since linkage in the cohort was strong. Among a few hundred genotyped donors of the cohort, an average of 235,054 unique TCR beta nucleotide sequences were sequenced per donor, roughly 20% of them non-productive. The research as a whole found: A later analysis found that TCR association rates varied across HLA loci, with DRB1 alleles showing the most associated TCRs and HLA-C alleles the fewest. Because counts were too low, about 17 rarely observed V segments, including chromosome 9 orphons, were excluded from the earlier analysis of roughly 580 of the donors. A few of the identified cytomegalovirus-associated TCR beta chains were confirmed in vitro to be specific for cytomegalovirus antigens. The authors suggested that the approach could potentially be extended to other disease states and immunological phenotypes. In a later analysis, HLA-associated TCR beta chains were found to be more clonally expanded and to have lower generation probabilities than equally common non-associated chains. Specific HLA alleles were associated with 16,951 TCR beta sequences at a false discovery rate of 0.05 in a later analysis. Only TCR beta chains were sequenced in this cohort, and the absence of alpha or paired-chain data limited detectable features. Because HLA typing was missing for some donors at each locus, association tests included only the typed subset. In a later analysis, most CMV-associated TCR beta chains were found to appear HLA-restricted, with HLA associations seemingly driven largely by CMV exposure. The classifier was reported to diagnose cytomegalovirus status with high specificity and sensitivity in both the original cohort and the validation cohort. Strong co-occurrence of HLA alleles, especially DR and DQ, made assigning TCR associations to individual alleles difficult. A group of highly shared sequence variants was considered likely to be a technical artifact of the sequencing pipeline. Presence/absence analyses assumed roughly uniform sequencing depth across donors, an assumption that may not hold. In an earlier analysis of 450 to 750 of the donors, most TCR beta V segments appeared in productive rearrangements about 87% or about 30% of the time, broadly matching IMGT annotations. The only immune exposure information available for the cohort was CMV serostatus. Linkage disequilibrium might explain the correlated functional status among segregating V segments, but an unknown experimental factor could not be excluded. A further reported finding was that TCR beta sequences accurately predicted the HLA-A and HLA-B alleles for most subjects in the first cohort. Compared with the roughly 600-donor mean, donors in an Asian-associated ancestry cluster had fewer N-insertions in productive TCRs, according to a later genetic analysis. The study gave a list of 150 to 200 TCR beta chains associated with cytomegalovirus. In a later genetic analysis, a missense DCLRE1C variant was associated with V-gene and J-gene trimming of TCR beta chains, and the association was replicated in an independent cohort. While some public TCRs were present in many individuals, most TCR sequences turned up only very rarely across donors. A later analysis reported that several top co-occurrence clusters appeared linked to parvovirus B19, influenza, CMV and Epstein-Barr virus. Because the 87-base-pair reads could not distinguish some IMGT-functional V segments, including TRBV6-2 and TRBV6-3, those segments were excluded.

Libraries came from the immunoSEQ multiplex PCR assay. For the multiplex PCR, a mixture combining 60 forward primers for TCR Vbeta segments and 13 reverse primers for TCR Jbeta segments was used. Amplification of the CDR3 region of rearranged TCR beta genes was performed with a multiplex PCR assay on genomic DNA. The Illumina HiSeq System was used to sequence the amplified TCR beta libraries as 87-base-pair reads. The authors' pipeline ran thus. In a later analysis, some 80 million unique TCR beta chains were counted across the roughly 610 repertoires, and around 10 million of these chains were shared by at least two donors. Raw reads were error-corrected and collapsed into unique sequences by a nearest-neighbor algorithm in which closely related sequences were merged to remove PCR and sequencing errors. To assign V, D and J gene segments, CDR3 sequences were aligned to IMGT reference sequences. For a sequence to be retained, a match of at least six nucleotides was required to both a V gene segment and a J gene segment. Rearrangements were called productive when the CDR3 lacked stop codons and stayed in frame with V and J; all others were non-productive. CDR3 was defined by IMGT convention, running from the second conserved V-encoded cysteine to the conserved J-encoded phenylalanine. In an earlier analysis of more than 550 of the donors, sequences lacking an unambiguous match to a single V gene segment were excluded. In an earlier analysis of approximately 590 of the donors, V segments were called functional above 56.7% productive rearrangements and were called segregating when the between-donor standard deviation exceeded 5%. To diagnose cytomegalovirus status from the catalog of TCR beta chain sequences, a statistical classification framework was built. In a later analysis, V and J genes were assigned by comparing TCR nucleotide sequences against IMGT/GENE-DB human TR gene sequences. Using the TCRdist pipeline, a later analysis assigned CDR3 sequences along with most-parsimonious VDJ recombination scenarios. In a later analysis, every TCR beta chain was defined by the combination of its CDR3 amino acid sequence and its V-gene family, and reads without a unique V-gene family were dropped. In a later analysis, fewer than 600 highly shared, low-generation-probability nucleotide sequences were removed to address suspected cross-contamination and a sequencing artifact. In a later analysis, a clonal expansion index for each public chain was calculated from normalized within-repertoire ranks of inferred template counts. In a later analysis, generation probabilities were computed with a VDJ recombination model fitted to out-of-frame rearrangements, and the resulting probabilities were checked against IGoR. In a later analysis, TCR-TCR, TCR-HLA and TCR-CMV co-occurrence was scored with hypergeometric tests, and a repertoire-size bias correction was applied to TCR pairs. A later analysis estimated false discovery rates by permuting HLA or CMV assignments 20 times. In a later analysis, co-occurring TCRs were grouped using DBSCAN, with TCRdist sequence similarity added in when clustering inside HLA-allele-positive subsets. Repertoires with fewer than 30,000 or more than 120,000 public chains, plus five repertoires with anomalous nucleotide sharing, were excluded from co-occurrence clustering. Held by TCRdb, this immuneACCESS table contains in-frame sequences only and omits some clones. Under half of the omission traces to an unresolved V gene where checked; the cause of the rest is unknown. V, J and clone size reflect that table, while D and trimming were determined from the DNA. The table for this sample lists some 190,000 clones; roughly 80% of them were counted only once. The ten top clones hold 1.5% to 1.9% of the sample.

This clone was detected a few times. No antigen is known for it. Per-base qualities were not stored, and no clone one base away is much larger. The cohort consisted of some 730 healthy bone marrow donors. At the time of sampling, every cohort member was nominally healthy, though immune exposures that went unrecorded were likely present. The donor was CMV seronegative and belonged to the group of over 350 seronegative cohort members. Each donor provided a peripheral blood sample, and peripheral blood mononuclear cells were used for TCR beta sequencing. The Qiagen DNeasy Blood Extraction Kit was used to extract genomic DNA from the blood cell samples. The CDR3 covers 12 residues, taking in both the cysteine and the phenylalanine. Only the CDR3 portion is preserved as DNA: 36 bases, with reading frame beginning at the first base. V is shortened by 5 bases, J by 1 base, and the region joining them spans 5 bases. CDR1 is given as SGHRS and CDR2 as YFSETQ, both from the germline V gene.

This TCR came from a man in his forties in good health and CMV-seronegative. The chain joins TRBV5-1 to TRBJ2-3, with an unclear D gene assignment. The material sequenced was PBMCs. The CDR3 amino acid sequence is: CASRAGTDTQYF. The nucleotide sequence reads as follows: TGCGCCAGCAGGGCTGGCACAGATACGCAGTATTTT.